This T cell receptor (beta chain) was sequenced for a study of response to subunit inactivated influenza vaccine. In this sample, this clonotype turned up a few times. TCRdb itself ran the RT-PCR reads through MiXCR, one entry per CDR3 protein. Here the sample spans approximately 570,000 distinct CDR3 sequences, around 8% being singletons. Looked up from germline, CDR1 is DFQATT and CDR2 is SNEGSKA (reference sequence). The CDR3 sequence is 14 residues long. The V and J ends lost 2 bases and 2 bases respectively, with 11 bases between them. This rearrangement joins TRBV20-1 to TRBJ2-3, with D unresolved. This sequence was found in a man aged 45 to 70 who received an inactivated influenza vaccine. Source: PBMCs from blood, taken roughly 24 months after vaccination. CDR3 protein: CSARNYQFTDTQYF. DNA for the CDR3: TGCAGTGCTAGAAACTACCAATTCACAGATACGCAGTATTTT.